Below, one T cell receptor beta chain is given with its context. This specimen belongs to a study of blood T cells in healthy people across ages. Primers used in a second PCR of about 7 to 12 cycles were a sample-barcoded 5' primer and a J-beta primer mix. TCRdb fed the 5' RACE reads into MiXCR, producing one record per CDR3 protein. The sample contains about 1.4 million distinct CDR3 sequences, 45% to 70% of which appear only once. The germline V and J ends were trimmed by 0 bases and 1 base, with 12 bases remaining between them. CDR3 size: 16 residues. Germline V CDR1 and CDR2: LGHNA, YSLEER. The specimen was blood. This chain links TRBV4-3 with TRBJ1-1; tentative D call: TRBD1 (5 bases). This receptor was identified in a man aged 18-30 years in good health. The CDR3 bases are TGCGCCAGCAGCCAAGATTTCGGCAGGGAGAACACTGAAGCTTTCTTT. Translated, it gives CASSQDFGRENTEAFF.